These 19 T cell receptor beta chains originate from one sample sequenced in a study of T cells in localized non-small cell lung cancer. The protocol was immunoSEQ multiplex PCR, while the TCRdb copy is restricted to in-frame clones and leaves out a portion. The sample lists about 64,000 clones, 81% occurring once. Source: PBMCs, taken before any cancer treatment. All receptors derive from a man aged 35 to 70 with stage II lung adenocarcinoma.

The genes are TRBV7-2 and TRBJ1-2, with TRBD1 identical over 7 bases. This CDR3 has 13 amino acids. Per the germline V gene, CDR1 is SGHTA and CDR2 is FQGNSA. Trimming took 4 bases from V and 4 from J; bases not matched to a gene: 3. In DNA form, the CDR3 reads TGTGCCAGCAGCTCATCAGGGGGCTATGGCTACACCTTC. The encoded protein is CASSSSGGYGYTF.

The chain links TRBV11-2 to TRBJ1-1; perhaps TRBD1 as D (6 bases). The CDR3 extends over 16 amino acids. Deletions cut 0 bases from V and 4 bases from J, with 15 bases between. The germline gives CDR1 SGHAT, CDR2 FQNNGV. The CDR3 region is CASSLDMNREPTEAFF. CDR3 in DNA: TGTGCCAGCAGCTTAGATATGAACAGGGAGCCCACTGAAGCTTTCTTT.

This clone was seen more than once but under ten times. The chain combines TRBV13 with TRBJ2-3; D remains ambiguous. This CDR3 region has 15 residues. Trimming left V 0 bases short and J 6 bases short, with 13 bases between. Germline lookup yields CDR1 PRHDT and CDR2 FYEKMQ (reference sequence). Here the CDR3 DNA reads TGTGCCAGCAGCTTAGGGGCTACCCCCCCCGATACGCAGTATTTT. Translating gives CASSLGATPPDTQYF. The full variable domain, its missing parts supplied by reference TRBV13 and TRBJ2-3, is AAGVIQSPRHLIKEKRETATLKCYPIPRHDTVYWYQQGPGQDPQFLISFYEKMQSDKGSIPDRFSAQQFSDYHSELNMSSLELGDSALYFCASSLGATPPDTQYFGPGTRLTVL.

The rearrangement links TRBV10-3 to TRBJ1-1; the D is unclear. The V and J ends lost 6 bases and 1 base respectively, with 6 bases between them. This CDR3 contains 12 residues. The germline V gene encodes CDR1 ENHRY and CDR2 SYGVKD. This CDR3 is CAIRDANTEAFF. The CDR3 DNA follows: TGTGCCATCAGGGACGCGAACACTGAAGCTTTCTTT.

This clone was seen once. V is TRBV5-5 and J is TRBJ1-1; weak D call: TRBD1 (5 bases). Trimming left V 3 bases short and J 4 bases short, with 10 bases between. Germline V gene sequence: CDR1 SGHKS, CDR2 YYEKEE (reference sequence). The CDR3 runs 13 residues. The CDR3 nucleotides are TGTGCCAGCAGCTGGGGAGGGGCCACTGAAGCTTTCTTT. Translation: CASSWGGATEAFF.

This chain connects TRBV4-1 to TRBJ2-1; 14 nucleotides line up with TRBD2. V dropped 6 bases and J dropped 2; count of bases not matched to a gene: 15. The CDR3 runs to 20 residues. The V gene's germline CDR1 is MGHRA and CDR2 YSYEKL. DNA for the CDR3: TGCGCCAGCAGATCAAGGGGGGGACTAGCGGGAGCCCTGACCTACAATGAGCAGTTCTTC. Translation gives CASRSRGGLAGALTYNEQFF.

The genes are TRBV7-2 and TRBJ1-1; weak D call: TRBD1 (5 bases). Per the germline V gene, CDR1 is SGHTA and CDR2 is FQGNSA. CDR3 length: 14 amino acids. Deletions cut 5 bases from V and 0 bases from J, with 10 bases between. The CDR3 reads CASSTTTVNTEAFF. CDR3 DNA sequence: TGTGCCAGCAGCACTACGACAGTGAACACTGAAGCTTTCTTT.

The chain recombines TRBV18 with TRBJ2-1, with 9 nucleotides matching TRBD2. The CDR3 contains 17 residues. The junction had 12 bases not matched to a gene; V was cut back by 6 bases and J by 3 bases. Germline-derived CDR1 and CDR2 are KGHSH and LQKENI. CDR3 DNA sequence: TGTGCCAGCTCGCGACTAGCGGTTGTTGAGGGCTACAATGAGCAGTTCTTC. Its translation is CASSRLAVVEGYNEQFF. Using reference TRBV18 and TRBJ2-1 for the parts outside the CDR3, the full variable domain is NAGVMQNPRHLVRRRGQEARLRCSPMKGHSHVYWYRQLPEEGLKFMVYLQKENIIDESGMPKERFSAEFPKEGPSILRIQQVVRGDSAAYFCASSRLAVVEGYNEQFFGPGTRLTVL.

The chain carries TRBV6-6 and TRBJ1-2; a weak D match, TRBD1 (5 bases). From germline, CDR1 is MNHNY and CDR2 SVGAGI (reference sequence). Trimming left V 0 bases short and J 4 bases short, with 12 bases between. The CDR3 has 15 amino acids. The CDR3 region is CASSYSGLNLYGYTF. For the CDR3, the DNA is TGTGCCAGCAGTTACTCGGGACTGAACCTCTATGGCTACACCTTC.

The genes are TRBV19 and TRBJ2-1, with 10 bases matching TRBD1. The CDR3 extends over 13 amino acids. Trimming at V came to 6 bases and at J to 5 bases, leaving 1 base not matched to a gene. Looked up from germline, CDR1 is LNHDA and CDR2 is SQIVND (reference sequence). The CDR3 loop reads CASSGTGDNEQFF. For the CDR3, the DNA is TGTGCCAGTAGCGGGACAGGGGACAATGAGCAGTTCTTC.

The chain carries TRBV30 and TRBJ1-2, with unresolved D. The ends were cut back, 1 base at V and 1 base at J, with 7 bases in the middle. From germline, CDR1 is GTSNPN and CDR2 SVGIG (reference sequence). This CDR3 spans 13 amino acids. This CDR3 is CAWSDGVNYGYTF. CDR3 nucleotide sequence: TGTGCCTGGAGTGATGGGGTTAACTATGGCTACACCTTC.

The J gene is TRBJ2-7, the V gene TRBV6-6; a weak D match, TRBD2 (6 bases). With 5 bases removed from V and 2 bases from J, the gap between germline ends came to 13 bases. CDR1 is MNHNY, CDR2 SVGAGI, per germline (reference sequence). This CDR3 region has 14 residues. The CDR3 here is CASSPLAPTYEQYF. Here the CDR3 DNA reads TGTGCCAGCAGTCCCCTAGCGCCGACCTACGAGCAGTACTTC.

The rearrangement links TRBV19 to TRBJ1-5; TRBD1 is a possible D gene (6 bases). V was trimmed by 5 bases and J by 1 base, leaving 15 bases between them. There are 16 residues in the CDR3. The germline V gene encodes CDR1 LNHDA and CDR2 SQIVND (reference sequence). The CDR3 nucleotides are TGTGCCAGTAGTCTTTTTGGGCAGGGGAGCAATCAGCCCCAGCATTTT. This translates into CASSLFGQGSNQPQHF.

This clone was found a few times. The chain carries TRBV11-3 and TRBJ1-3; TRBD1 is a possible D gene (5 bases). The CDR3 consists of 16 residues. V gave up 5 bases and J gave up 0 bases, with 14 bases separating them. Per germline, CDR1 SGHNT and CDR2 YENEEA. This CDR3 is CASSLGEVPSGNTIYF. In nucleotides, the CDR3 is TGTGCCAGCAGCCTAGGGGAGGTGCCCTCTGGAAACACCATATATTTT.

The chain is built from TRBV11-3 and TRBJ2-2; 12 nucleotides align to TRBD1. The CDR3 contains 15 residues. V gave up 3 bases and J gave up 5 bases; unmatched junction bases: 1. The germline CDR1 and CDR2 sequences are SGHNT and YENEEA. CDR3 bases: TGTGCCAGCAGCTTGGGACAGGGGGCGACCGGGGAGCTGTTTTTT. It is translated as CASSLGQGATGELFF.

The rearrangement uses TRBV5-1 and TRBJ1-1; D gene unclear. Trimming pared 0 bases from V and 0 bases from J, leaving 9 bases between. CDR1 and CDR2 from the germline V gene are SGHRS and YFSETQ. The CDR3 length is 15 residues. CDR3 sequence reads: CASSLEAGLNTEAFF. The CDR3 DNA sequence: TGCGCCAGCAGCTTGGAGGCAGGCCTGAACACTGAAGCTTTCTTT. Drawing the rest from reference TRBV5-1 and TRBJ1-1, the complete variable domain is KAGVTQTPRYLIKTRGQQVTLSCSPISGHRSVSWYQQTPGQGLQFLFEYFSETQRNKGNFPGRFSGRQFSNSRSEMNVSTLELGDSALYLCASSLEAGLNTEAFFGQGTRLTVV.

This clone was recorded once. This chain uses TRBV12-5 with TRBJ2-7; TRBD2 matches at 10 bases. The CDR3 consists of 14 residues. Unmatched junction bases numbered 5, after V lost 6 bases and J lost 3 bases. Germline V lookup: CDR1 LGHNT, CDR2 FRNRAP. In DNA form, the CDR3 reads TGTGCTAGTGGACTTAGCGGGAGGATCTACGAGCAGTACTTC. It codes for CASGLSGRIYEQYF.

This clone was recorded a few times. CDR3 coding DNA: TGTGCCTGGATGGGTTCAGGGAACACTGAAGCTTTCTTT. Translation: CAWMGSGNTEAFF. The chain has TRBV30 and TRBJ1-1; D gene uncertain. V lost 4 bases and J 1 base, leaving 10 bases between the germline ends. This CDR3 spans 13 amino acids. Germline V lookup: CDR1 GTSNPN, CDR2 SVGIG (reference sequence).

This rearrangement joins TRBV7-9 to TRBJ2-3; D may be TRBD1 (5 bases). Between the trimmed V and J ends, which lost 4 bases and 4 bases, there was a span of 15 bases. Germline assignment: CDR1 SEHNR and CDR2 FQNEAQ (reference sequence). The CDR3 covers 15 residues. The DNA for the CDR3 is TGTGCCAGCAGCTCTCGGGCGGAAGGGGCAGATACGCAGTATTTT. It specifies CASSSRAEGADTQYF.